Listed below are T cell receptor beta chains from one sample, sequenced in a study of T-cell memory formation after mild COVID-19. Using its own MiXCR run on the 5' RACE reads, TCRdb lists one record per CDR3 protein. The data contain more than 250,000 distinct CDR3 sequences, roughly 17% of them singletons. The sequencing input was PBMCs or a T cell subset sorted from them (not recorded which). Source of these receptors: a man aged 18 to 30 who had mild COVID-19 (a few samples of this study predate the infection). Cell type and time point are not known. CDR3s include the opening cysteine and the closing phenylalanine or tryptophan. A D gene is named only where the DNA matches it firmly. Not every row has a clone size; where given, it reads once, few, many or a size class.

clone size	D gene	J gene	V gene	CDR3 DNA	CDR3 protein
-	TRBD1	TRBJ1-4	TRBV6-5	TGTGCCAGCAGTTACTTACCCCCGGGACAGTATGCAACTAATGAAAAACTGTTTTTT	CASSYLPPGQYATNEKLFF
few	TRBD2	TRBJ2-1	TRBV3-1	TGTGCCAGCAGCCCGCGGGGGGGCGAGAACAATGAGCAGTTCTTC	CASSPRGGENNEQFF
few	-	TRBJ1-2	TRBV7-8	TGTGCCAGCAGCTTATCACGGGACACAGCCTATGGCTACACCTTC	CASSLSRDTAYGYTF
few	-	TRBJ2-3	TRBV15	TGTGCCACCAGCAGATCTCCCGTACCAGATACGCAGTATTTT	CATSRSPVPDTQYF
few	-	TRBJ2-1	TRBV9	TGTGCCAGCAGGGCGGGGACGATTCAGGGTGACAATGAGCAGTTCTTC	CASRAGTIQGDNEQFF
few	TRBD1	TRBJ2-5	TRBV29-1	TGCAGCGTTGAGAAGGGGGCAGGAGAGACCCAGTACTTC	CSVEKGAGETQYF
-	-	TRBJ2-5	TRBV29-1	TGCAGCGTTGGACACCAGTATAGCGAGACCCAGTACTTC	CSVGHQYSETQYF
few	-	TRBJ1-6	TRBV7-9	TGTGCCAGCAGCTTGGCTTTCGGGACAAAAAATTCACCCCTCCACTTT	CASSLAFGTKNSPLHF
-	TRBD2	TRBJ2-3	TRBV6-6	TGTGCCAGCAGTCCCTTTAGCGGGGGAGGCACAGATACGCAGTATTTT	CASSPFSGGGTDTQYF
few	TRBD1	TRBJ2-5	TRBV5-1	TGCGCCAGCAGCGCCGGACAGGGCGGGGAAGAGACCCAGTACTTC	CASSAGQGGEETQYF
-	-	TRBJ1-1	TRBV4-3	TGCGCCAGCAGCCAAGAAACTATCACCATGAACACTGAAGCTTTCTTT	CASSQETITMNTEAFF
-	-	TRBJ2-4	TRBV7-2	TGTGCCAGCAGCTCGGGATACAGGCTCCCGGACATTCAGTACTTC	CASSSGYRLPDIQYF
-	-	TRBJ1-1	TRBV20-1	TGCAGTGCCGTCCTGGCGGGCATGAACACTGAAGCTTTCTTT	CSAVLAGMNTEAFF
few	-	TRBJ2-3	TRBV20-1	TGCAGTGCTAGAGAGAGGCAGGGGAACACAGATACGCAGTATTTT	CSARERQGNTDTQYF
few	TRBD2	TRBJ2-1	TRBV3-1	TGTGCCAGCAGCCCTCTAGCGGGGGGCGGCTACAATGAGCAGTTCTTC	CASSPLAGGGYNEQFF
few	TRBD1	TRBJ1-5	TRBV20-1	TGCAGTGCTAGACAGACAGGGGTTGGCAATCAGCCCCAGCATTTT	CSARQTGVGNQPQHF
-	-	TRBJ2-1	TRBV7-6	TGTGCCAGCAGCTCCAGGGGCCCCTACAATGAGCAGTTCTTC	CASSSRGPYNEQFF
-	-	TRBJ2-2	TRBV6-2/TRBV6-3	TGTGCCAGCAGCCGCCTCCGGACCGGGGAGCTGTTTTTT	CASSRLRTGELFF
-	-	TRBJ2-1	TRBV5-4	TGTGCCACCACGCATGGTGGGGTCAACAATGAGCAGTTCTTC	CATTHGGVNNEQFF
few	-	TRBJ1-1	TRBV6-2/TRBV6-3	TGTGCCAGCAGTCCCGGGGGTTCATTCACTGAAGCTTTCTTT	CASSPGGSFTEAFF
once	TRBD2	TRBJ2-1	TRBV4-2	TGTGCCAGCAGCCAAGTCACTAGCGGGGGGGCATATGAGCAGTTCTTC	CASSQVTSGGAYEQFF
-	TRBD2	TRBJ2-5	TRBV7-2	TGTGCCAGCAGCTTTCGGACTAGCCAAGAGACCCAGTACTTC	CASSFRTSQETQYF
-	-	TRBJ1-4	TRBV7-2	TGTGCCAGCAGCTTTGCCGGGGTAGAAAAACTGTTTTTT	CASSFAGVEKLFF
few	TRBD1	TRBJ2-1	TRBV3-1	TGTGCCAGCAGCCAACCCGGGACAGGGAAGGGCAATGAGCAGTTCTTC	CASSQPGTGKGNEQFF
-	-	TRBJ1-6	TRBV6-2/TRBV6-3	TGTGCCAGCAGTTACTCGATTCGGGGAGCAGGGAATTCACCCCTCCACTTT	CASSYSIRGAGNSPLHF
many	-	TRBJ1-1	TRBV6-5	TGTGCCAGCAGTGATCACAGGGCCTCGAACACTGAAGCTTTCTTT	CASSDHRASNTEAFF
-	TRBD1	TRBJ1-2	TRBV2	TGTGCCAGCACCTTAACAGGGGGTAGTGGCTACACCTTC	CASTLTGGSGYTF
-	-	TRBJ1-5	TRBV15	TGTGCCACCCGTGACGTTTATAGCAATCAGCCCCAGCATTTT	CATRDVYSNQPQHF
once	TRBD2	TRBJ2-2	TRBV7-2	TGTGCCAGCAGCTTCAGCGGGGAGTGGCGGGAGCTGTTTTTT	CASSFSGEWRELFF
-	-	TRBJ2-5	TRBV20-1	TGCAGTGCTACAGGGCACAGGGTGCTGGAGACCCAGTACTTC	CSATGHRVLETQYF
many	TRBD2	TRBJ2-1	TRBV4-2	TGTGCCAGCAGCCAAGAACTAGCGGGGGGTTACAATGAGCAGTTCTTC	CASSQELAGGYNEQFF
-	TRBD1	TRBJ1-1	TRBV12-3/TRBV12-4	TGTGCCAGCAGAGAAACAGGACAGGTGGCTTTCTTT	CASRETGQVAFF
-	-	TRBJ1-4	TRBV4-1	TGCGCCAGCAGCCAAACACAGGGAGGGAGCGAAAAACTGTTTTTT	CASSQTQGGSEKLFF
-	-	TRBJ2-7	TRBV11-2	TGTGCCAGCAGCTTAGGGACAGCCGAGCAGTACTTC	CASSLGTAEQYF
few	-	TRBJ1-5	TRBV4-3	TGCGCCAGCAGCCAAGATCCCGGCAATCAGCCCCAGCATTTT	CASSQDPGNQPQHF
few	TRBD2	TRBJ2-1	TRBV7-3	TGTGCCAGCAGCTTCGCGGGAGGTGGTCCCCATGAGCAGTTCTTC	CASSFAGGGPHEQFF
few	TRBD1	TRBJ1-1	TRBV5-1	TGCGCCAGCACCTCCAGGACAGGGTCGAACACTGAAGCTTTCTTT	CASTSRTGSNTEAFF